These T cell receptor beta chains were read from a single sample in a study of T cells in Graves' hyperthyroidism and ophthalmopathy. A single record per CDR3 protein comes from TCRdb applying MiXCR to the multiplex PCR reads. The sample has 300,000 to 450,000 distinct CDR3 sequences; around a quarter are singletons. Sequences were obtained from blood. All receptors derive from a man aged 50 or older with Graves' hyperthyroidism. The CDR3 runs from the conserved cysteine through the conserved F or W. D genes are given only for firm matches. Not all rows give a size; the values are once, few, many and, for expanded clones, a class.

TRBV3-1	NA	few	TRBJ2-3	TGTGCCAGCAGCCAAAGTCCTGGCCAAGGAGATACGCAGTATTTT	CASSQSPGQGDTQYF
TRBV5-1	NA	NA	TRBJ2-7	TGCGCCAGCAGCTTGGAAAGGGATAGGGAGCAGTACTTC	CASSLERDREQYF
TRBV6-1	TRBD1	NA	TRBJ1-6	TGTGCCAGCAGATCTCAGACAGGGGGGAATTCACCCCTCCACTTT	CASRSQTGGNSPLHF
TRBV4-1	NA	few	TRBJ2-5	TGCGCCAGCAGCCAAGGAAAGGGCCCGTGGGAGACCCAGTACTTC	CASSQGKGPWETQYF
TRBV19	NA	NA	TRBJ2-5	TGTGCCAGTGCTACAGGTTTCCAAGAGACCCAGTGCTTC	CASATGFQETQCF
TRBV11-2	NA	many	TRBJ2-7	TGTGCCAGCAGCTTAACCGAATTCGTGGAGGGCGGGGAGCAGTACTTC	CASSLTEFVEGGEQYF
TRBV2	NA	many	TRBJ2-1	TGTGCCACCGGGGTGGACAATGAGCAGTTCTTC	CATGVDNEQFF
TRBV6-1	NA	NA	TRBJ1-2	TGTGCCAGCAAAAGGAATAGAGGGGACGGCTGCACCTTC	CASKRNRGDGCTF
TRBV7-9	NA	few	TRBJ2-3	TGTGCCAGCGGGCTGGAGGGAGATACGCAGTATTTT	CASGLEGDTQYF
TRBV3-1	TRBD1	many	TRBJ2-1	TGTGCCAGCAGCCCGTCGGGACAGAACAATGAGCAGTTCTTC	CASSPSGQNNEQFF
TRBV29-1	TRBD1	NA	TRBJ2-7	TGCAGCGTTGGGCTGGGACAGCTCTACGAGCAGTACTTC	CSVGLGQLYEQYF
TRBV20-1	TRBD2	NA	TRBJ2-1	TGCAGTGCTAGCGGACTAGCGGGAGGGCCCGATGAGCAGTTCTTC	CSASGLAGGPDEQFF
TRBV6-2/TRBV6-3	NA	NA	TRBJ2-7	TGTGCCAGCAGTCAACGCTTAACTCAACAGGGCTCCGAGCAGTACTTC	CASSQRLTQQGSEQYF
TRBV28	NA	many	TRBJ2-1	TGTGCCAGCAGTTTTAGGGGAGTTCGACACAATGAGCAGTTCTTC	CASSFRGVRHNEQFF
TRBV6-1	TRBD1	NA	TRBJ2-5	TGTGCCAGCTACGGTTTGTCGGGACAGAAGTACCAAGAGACCCAGTACTTC	CASYGLSGQKYQETQYF
TRBV20-1	NA	NA	TRBJ2-7	TGCAGTGCTAGTTCCGCGGGCGGTGGGCACGAGCAGTACTTC	CSASSAGGGHEQYF
TRBV7-2	NA	NA	TRBJ2-7	TGTGCCAGCAGCTGGGACGGGGGATGGGGCGAGCAGTACTTC	CASSWDGGWGEQYF
TRBV3-1	TRBD1	many	TRBJ1-1	TGTGCCAGCAGCCAAGGACAGGGTCGAGGGGCTTTCTTT	CASSQGQGRGAFF
TRBV2	TRBD2	many	TRBJ2-7	TGTGCCAGCAGGCTGACTAGCGGTAAAGGTCGCGAGCAGTACTTC	CASRLTSGKGREQYF
TRBV19	NA	NA	TRBJ1-3	TGTGCCAGTAGTATACCCAGGGCCACTGGAAACACCATATATTTT	CASSIPRATGNTIYF
TRBV2	NA	many	TRBJ2-5	TGTGCCACCCAAAAGGCGGTCAGCGTACAAGAGACCCAGTACTTC	CATQKAVSVQETQYF
TRBV3-1	NA	NA	TRBJ2-5	TGTGCCAGCAGCCAAGATTTCGCGGGGATGTACTTC	CASSQDFAGMYF
TRBV27	NA	few	TRBJ2-7	TGTGCCAGCAGGACTTACAGTACCTACGAGCAGTACTTC	CASRTYSTYEQYF
TRBV6-1	NA	few	TRBJ1-1	TGTGCCAGCAGTGAGGGACAAGCGGAGACTGAAGCTTTCTTT	CASSEGQAETEAFF
TRBV11-3	NA	NA	TRBJ1-1	TGTGCCAGCAGCTTGATGGACAGAGAAGCTTTCTTT	CASSLMDREAFF
TRBV19	NA	few	TRBJ2-3	TGTGCCAGTACCTTCGGAGGGCCAGGAAATACGCAGTATTTT	CASTFGGPGNTQYF
TRBV12-3/TRBV12-4	NA	few	TRBJ1-5	TGTGCCAGCAGTTTAAGGGTTAATCAGCCCCAGCATTTT	CASSLRVNQPQHF
TRBV20-1	TRBD1	few	TRBJ2-7	TGCAGTGCTAGAGGGGCAGGGGGAGTCTACGAGCAGTACTTC	CSARGAGGVYEQYF
TRBV5-1	NA	NA	TRBJ2-7	TGCGCCAGCAGCTTGGCCCCGGGCGCCTCCTACGAGCAGTACTTC	CASSLAPGASYEQYF
TRBV7-8	NA	few	TRBJ2-7	TGTGCCAGCAGCTTAGAAGGGTGCAGGAGCTACGAGCAGTACTTC	CASSLEGCRSYEQYF
TRBV27	TRBD2	NA	TRBJ2-3	TGTGCCAGCAGTTCCAGACTAGCGGGAGGGCCTCTCCGTGCAGATACGCAGTGTTTT	CASSSRLAGGPLRADTQCF
TRBV15	NA	few	TRBJ2-3	TGTGCCACCAGCAGGACGCCTCGGGCAGATACGCAGTATTTT	CATSRTPRADTQYF
TRBV7-3	TRBD2	many	TRBJ2-3	TGTGCCAGCAGCTTAACTAGCGGGAGTTTATCAGATACGCAGTATTTT	CASSLTSGSLSDTQYF
TRBV5-1	TRBD2	NA	TRBJ2-1	TGCGCCAGCAGTGCGGGGGACTCCTACAATGAGCAGTTCTTC	CASSAGDSYNEQFF
TRBV27	NA	many	TRBJ2-5	TGTGCCAGCAGTGTCCCCTCCCGAGAGACCCAGTACTTC	CASSVPSRETQYF
TRBV12-5	NA	few	TRBJ2-7	TGTGCTAGCACCGCCGGGACCTACGAGCAGTACTTC	CASTAGTYEQYF
TRBV11-1	NA	NA	TRBJ1-5	TGTGCCAGCAGCTCAGAGGCAGGGTGGAATCAGCCCCAGCATTTT	CASSSEAGWNQPQHF
TRBV3-1	NA	NA	TRBJ1-5	TGTGCCAGCAGCCAAGGGTCAGGTGGGGCTTGGCCCCAGCATTTT	CASSQGSGGAWPQHF
TRBV6-1	NA	many	TRBJ1-5	TGTGCCAGCAAGACGAGTGGGAGCAATCAGCCCCAGCATTTT	CASKTSGSNQPQHF
TRBV6-2/TRBV6-3	NA	few	TRBJ2-6	TGTGCCAGCAGTTATCGGCCGGGGGCCAACGTCCTGACTTTC	CASSYRPGANVLTF
TRBV25-1	NA	few	TRBJ2-1	TGTGCCAGCAGTGAAAAAACTGGGTCTAGCGAGTACAATGAGCAGTTCTTC	CASSEKTGSSEYNEQFF
TRBV7-6	TRBD2	NA	TRBJ2-5	TGTGCCAGCAGCCCCGGACTAGAGGGCTCAGAGACCCAGTACTTC	CASSPGLEGSETQYF
TRBV7-3	TRBD1	few	TRBJ2-7	TGTGCCAGCAGCCCGCATGGACAGGACCACTACGAGCAGTACTTC	CASSPHGQDHYEQYF
TRBV28	TRBD1	NA	TRBJ1-5	TGTGCCAGCACAACCGGACAGGGGGACCATCAGCCCCAGCATTTT	CASTTGQGDHQPQHF
TRBV29-1	NA	few	TRBJ1-1	TGCAGCGTTTTAGGCACTGAAGCTTTCTTT	CSVLGTEAFF
TRBV20-1	TRBD2	NA	TRBJ2-7	TGCAGTGCCAAAGCGGGAGAGTACGAGCAGTACTTC	CSAKAGEYEQYF
TRBV5-8	TRBD1	few	TRBJ1-2	TGTGCCAGCAACAAGAACAGGGGGCGCGGCGATGGCTACACCTTC	CASNKNRGRGDGYTF
TRBV5-6	NA	NA	TRBJ2-6	TGTGCCAGCAGCTACGGAAGCTCTGGGGCCAACGTCCTGACTTTC	CASSYGSSGANVLTF
TRBV5-1	TRBD2	NA	TRBJ2-7	TGCGCCAGCAGCTTGGAAAGTCTAGCGGGGACCTACGAGCAGTACTTC	CASSLESLAGTYEQYF
TRBV20-1	TRBD2	NA	TRBJ2-1	TGCAGTGCTAGAGTAGGGGGACTAGCACCAAAGGTTTCCTACAATGAGCAGTTCTTC	CSARVGGLAPKVSYNEQFF
TRBV9	TRBD1	NA	TRBJ2-7	TGTGCCAGCAGCCCAAGGGACAGAGAAGACGAGCAGTACTTC	CASSPRDREDEQYF